The T cell receptor (beta chain) under discussion was sequenced for a study of blood T cell repertoires in COVID-19. Across the study: Sites in the United States, Italy and Spain provided acute and convalescent COVID-19 samples. Sources were T cells, B-cell-depleted T cells, or PBMCs; the material itself was cDNA or gDNA.

Authors' methods: Reference gene primer amplification gave estimated nucleated cell counts. The protocol was immunoSEQ multiplex PCR, while the TCRdb copy is restricted to in-frame clones and leaves out a portion. The V and J calls and clone size come from that table; D and trimming were worked out from the DNA. The sample shows fewer than 250,000 clones, approximately 86% of them seen only once. The V and J ends lost 5 bases and 2 bases, in that order; junction bases with no gene match: 2. From germline, CDR1 is MDHEN and CDR2 SYDVKM. This CDR3 comprises 15 residues. This clone came up a few times. The sequenced sample was PBMCs or T cells enriched from blood (not recorded which). The chain employs TRBV28 and TRBJ2-2; 10 bases line up with TRBD2. The receptor comes from a woman aged 40 to 50 with acute COVID-19. In DNA form, the CDR3 reads TGTGCCAGCAGTAGGACTAGCGGCAACACCGGGGAGCTGTTTTTT. It translates to CASSRTSGNTGELFF. Full variable domain (outside the CDR3, taken from reference TRBV28 and TRBJ2-2): DVKVTQSSRYLVKRTGEKVFLECVQDMDHENMFWYRQDPGLGLRLIYFSYDVKMKEKGDIPEGYSVSREKKERFSLILESASTNQTSMYLCASSRTSGNTGELFFGEGSRLTVL.